The sequence of this TCR beta chain was determined in a study of T cell responses to AZD1222 COVID-19 vaccine. Study-level findings and limits: After two AZD1222 doses, spike-specific TCR breadth and depth rose versus day 0. Just a handful of people given AZD1222 tested seropositive at baseline.

Concerning this clone itself: The antigen is unknown.

Germline V lookup: CDR1 LGHDT, CDR2 YNNKEL (reference sequence). The CDR3 has 13 residues. Trimming cost V 6 bases and J 2 bases, with 10 bases left between them. Using immunoSEQ multiplex PCR, the repertoire was profiled, and TCRdb retains in-frame clones only, with some absent. The data hold roughly 260,000 clones, with over 85% observed a single time. This sequence was found in an adult in good health. This chain connects TRBV3-1 (or the pseudogene TRBV3-2) to TRBJ1-2, with D perhaps matching TRBD1 (6 bases). The material was peripheral blood, obtained on day 0 of AZD1222 vaccination. The CDR3 nucleotides read TGTGCCAGCAGTCTCGGACAGAACTATGGCTACACCTTC. Translated, it gives CASSLGQNYGYTF.